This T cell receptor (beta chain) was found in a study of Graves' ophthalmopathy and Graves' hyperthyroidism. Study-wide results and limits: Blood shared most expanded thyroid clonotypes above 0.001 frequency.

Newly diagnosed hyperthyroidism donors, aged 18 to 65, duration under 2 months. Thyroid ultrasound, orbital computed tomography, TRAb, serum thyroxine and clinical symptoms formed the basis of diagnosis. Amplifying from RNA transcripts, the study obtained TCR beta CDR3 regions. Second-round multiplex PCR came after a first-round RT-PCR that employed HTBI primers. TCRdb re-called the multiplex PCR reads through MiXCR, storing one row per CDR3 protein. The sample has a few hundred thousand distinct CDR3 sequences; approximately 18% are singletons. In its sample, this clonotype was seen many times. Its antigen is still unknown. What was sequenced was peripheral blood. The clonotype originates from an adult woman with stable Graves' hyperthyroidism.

In DNA form, the CDR3 reads TGCGCCAGCAGCTTGATCCCGGGACAAAATAACTACGAGCAGTACTTC. It specifies CASSLIPGQNNYEQYF. The V call is TRBV5-1, the J call TRBJ2-7, with D perhaps TRBD1 (6 bases). This CDR3 has 16 residues. CDR1 and CDR2 from the germline V gene are SGHRS and YFSETQ. V lost 1 base and J lost 3, with 17 bases in between.